Below are 25 T cell receptor beta chains sequenced from a single sample in a study of shared clonotypes between healthy human individuals. TCRdb's table, derived via immunoSEQ multiplex PCR, lists solely in-frame clones and lacks some. The sample includes some 2 million clones, 85% to 95% of them seen just once. The specimen was naive CD4+ T cells sorted from blood. Regarding subset: CD45RA+ positively selected. Receptor source: a man aged 18 to 29 in good health.

The J gene is TRBJ2-5, the V gene TRBV5-6, with 7 positions matching TRBD2. V was pared by 3 bases and J by 4 bases, with 12 bases of the junction left unmatched. Germline V CDR1 and CDR2: SGHDT, YYEEEE. The CDR3 contains 16 residues. In DNA, the CDR3 is TGTGCCAGCAGCTCGATCCCTGGCGGACTAGGAGAGACCCAGTACTTC. It is translated as CASSSIPGGLGETQYF.

The V gene is TRBV19, the J gene TRBJ1-5; 8 bases agree with TRBD1. Germline loops: CDR1 LNHDA, CDR2 SQIVND (reference sequence). This CDR3 is 14 amino acids long. Trimming at V came to 4 bases and at J to 6 bases, leaving 5 bases not matched to a gene. For the CDR3, the DNA is TGTGCCAGTAGTAATCAGGGGGCGGGTCAGCCCCAGCATTTT. Translating gives CASSNQGAGQPQHF.

The rearrangement links TRBV7-6 to TRBJ2-3, with 7 bases that match TRBD1. V trimming: 1 base; J trimming: 0 bases; junction bases outside the gene matches: 7. The CDR3 loop spans 17 amino acids. Germline V gene data show CDR1 as SGHVS and CDR2 as FNYEAQ. CDR3 in amino acids: CASSLELTGFSTDTQYF. DNA for the CDR3: TGTGCCAGCAGCTTAGAGTTGACAGGGTTTAGCACAGATACGCAGTATTTT.

The V gene is TRBV7-2, the J gene TRBJ1-2; unclear D gene. Trimming took 6 bases from V and 5 from J, leaving 16 bases between them. The CDR3 runs to 14 residues. Germline CDR1 is SGHTA and CDR2 is FQGNSA. The CDR3 sequence is CASSKFEGAYGYTF. Written as DNA, the CDR3 is TGTGCCAGCAGTAAATTTGAGGGCGCGTATGGCTACACCTTC.

The chain is built from TRBV6-6 and TRBJ1-1; 7 nucleotides agree with TRBD1. Looked up from germline, CDR1 is MNHNY and CDR2 is SVGAGI (reference sequence). V gave up 6 bases and J gave up 4 bases; unmatched junction bases: 8. The CDR3 consists of 14 residues. The CDR3 loop reads CASRPQGVFTEAFF. In nucleotides, the CDR3 is TGTGCCAGCAGACCTCAGGGGGTATTCACTGAAGCTTTCTTT.

The CDR3 reads CASSLLTANNQPQHF. In DNA form, the CDR3 reads TGTGCCAGCAGCCTTCTGACAGCTAACAATCAGCCCCAGCATTTT. V usage is TRBV7-8 and J usage is TRBJ1-5, with D perhaps TRBD1 (5 bases). With 5 bases removed from V and 3 bases from J, the gap between germline ends came to 14 bases. From germline, CDR1 is SGHVS and CDR2 FQNEAQ. The CDR3 has 15 residues.

About this clone: A single base separates this from a much larger clone, so it may be a read error. This rearrangement joins TRBV28 to TRBJ1-1; 8 nucleotides align to TRBD1. The germline V gene encodes CDR1 MDHEN and CDR2 SYDVKM. Unmatched junction bases numbered 3, after V lost 5 bases and J lost 1 base. The CDR3 has 14 amino acids. CDR3 amino acids: CASSPGQGNTEAFF. CDR3 nucleotides: TGTGCCAGCAGTCCTGGACAGGGGAACACTGAAGCTTTCTTT.

This chain links TRBV11-2 with TRBJ2-3, with D possibly TRBD2 on 6 matching bases. Germline V gene sequence: CDR1 SGHAT, CDR2 FQNNGV. CDR3 length: 13 residues. V dropped 6 bases and J dropped 3 bases, with 10 bases sitting between them. CDR3 sequence reads: CASRGLATDTQYF. CDR3 nucleotide sequence: TGTGCCAGCAGGGGACTCGCAACAGATACGCAGTATTTT.

This chain uses TRBV14 with TRBJ2-2; 7 nucleotides line up with TRBD2. Germline V gene lookup returns CDR1 SGHDN and CDR2 FVKESK. V lost 4 bases and J lost 2; bases outside the gene matches: 4. This CDR3 has 15 residues. CDR3 coding DNA: TGTGCCAGCAGCCGGGGGGGACCTAACACCGGGGAGCTGTTTTTT. Its translation: CASSRGGPNTGELFF.

The chain combines TRBV6-6 with TRBJ2-7; maybe TRBD1 (5 bases). There are 13 residues in the CDR3. The germline V gene has CDR1 MNHNY and CDR2 SVGAGI (reference sequence). V lost 5 bases and J lost 2, with 10 bases in between. Here the CDR3 DNA reads TGTGCCAGCAGTACACAGGTAACCTACGAGCAGTACTTC. Amino acids: CASSTQVTYEQYF.

This clone was picked up one time. This chain links TRBV27 with TRBJ2-3; D call uncertain. CDR3 length equals 14 residues. CDR1 and CDR2 (germline): MNHEY, SMNVEV (reference sequence). The V and J ends lost 6 bases and 4 bases respectively, with 14 bases between them. The CDR3 coding sequence is TGTGCCAGCAGAAGAGACCGAGATTCAGATACGCAGTATTTT. Its protein is CASRRDRDSDTQYF.

This chain uses TRBV5-1 with TRBJ1-2; the D gene is possibly TRBD1 (5 bases). CDR3 length: 14 amino acids. Trimming removed 2 bases at V and 3 bases at J, with 11 bases between. CDR1 and CDR2 from the germline V gene are SGHRS and YFSETQ. CDR3 loop: CASSFQGGDYGYTF. In nucleotides, the CDR3 is TGCGCCAGCAGCTTTCAGGGTGGTGACTATGGCTACACCTTC.

This sequence joins TRBV29-1 and TRBJ2-7, with 9 bases matching TRBD2. Per germline, CDR1 SQVTM and CDR2 ANQGSEA. The CDR3 is made up of 19 amino acids. J lost 4 bases, V lost 6 bases, and 25 bases had no gene match. CDR3 residues: CSVPPRGHHLSGREYEQYF. Written as DNA, the CDR3 is TGCAGCGTACCTCCGAGGGGACACCACCTTAGCGGGAGAGAATACGAGCAGTACTTC.

The CDR3 nucleotides are TGCGCCAGCAGGACAGGGTTAGATGAAAAACTGTTTTTT. Its translation: CASRTGLDEKLFF. This chain connects TRBV5-1 to TRBJ1-4, with 7 bases identical to TRBD1. In germline, CDR1 is SGHRS, CDR2 YFSETQ. The CDR3 totals 13 residues. V trimming: 5 bases; J trimming: 6 bases; junction bases outside the gene matches: 4.

The chain carries TRBV18 and TRBJ2-1, with 13 bases fitting TRBD2. V was pared by 4 bases and J by 4 bases, with 13 bases of the junction left unmatched. Per the germline V gene, CDR1 is KGHSH and CDR2 is LQKENI. The CDR3 loop spans 19 amino acids. Here the CDR3 reads CASSRGRGTSGVMYNEQFF. The CDR3 DNA reads TGTGCCAGCTCACGGGGCCGAGGGACTAGCGGGGTGATGTACAATGAGCAGTTCTTC.

This chain connects TRBV25-1 to TRBJ2-2, with no clear D. This CDR3 contains 16 residues. Germline CDR1 and CDR2: MGHDK and SYGVNS. Deletions cut 4 bases from V and 1 base from J, with 13 bases between. CDR3 bases: TGTGCCAGCAGTGCGATAGGGCAGATGAACACCGGGGAGCTGTTTTTT. As protein: CASSAIGQMNTGELFF.

V is TRBV25-1 and J is TRBJ1-6, with D unresolved. CDR1 MGHDK and CDR2 SYGVNS come from the germline V gene. The CDR3 loop spans 15 amino acids. Trimming pared 3 bases from V and 5 bases from J, leaving 11 bases between. The chain's CDR3 is CASSDTLLDNSPLHF. For the CDR3, the DNA is TGTGCCAGCAGTGATACCCTCCTGGATAATTCACCCCTCCACTTT.

The J gene is TRBJ2-7, the V gene TRBV7-9; 10 bases match TRBD1. V lost 1 base and J lost 8; bases outside the gene matches: 5. The germline gives CDR1 SEHNR, CDR2 FQNEAQ (reference sequence). The CDR3 is made up of 14 amino acids. CDR3 region: CASSLEGTGDQQYF. In DNA, the CDR3 is TGTGCCAGCAGCTTAGAGGGGACAGGGGACCAGCAGTACTTC. Drawing the rest from reference TRBV7-9 and TRBJ2-7, the complete variable domain is DTGVSQNPRHKITKRGQNVTFRCDPISEHNRLYWYRQTLGQGPEFLTYFQNEAQLEKSRLLSDRFSAERPKGSFSTLEIQRTEQGDSAMYLCASSLEGTGDQQYFGPGTRLTVT.

The gene calls are TRBV6-1 and TRBJ1-2, with 7 nucleotides matching TRBD1. This CDR3 spans 15 amino acids. Losses at the gene ends were 6 bases for V and 4 bases for J; bases not matched to a gene: 11. Germline loops: CDR1 MNHNS, CDR2 SASEGT. This chain's CDR3 is CASSVGTDSRYGYTF. In DNA form, the CDR3 reads TGTGCCAGCAGCGTGGGGACAGATTCCCGCTATGGCTACACCTTC.

J is TRBJ2-7 and V is TRBV4-3, with 8 positions matching TRBD2. With 0 bases clipped from V and 1 base from J, the junction kept 5 bases outside the gene matches. This CDR3 spans 16 amino acids. Germline CDR1 LGHNA, CDR2 YSLEER. This chain's CDR3 is CASSQDALAGSYEQYF. The CDR3 DNA reads TGCGCCAGCAGCCAAGATGCTCTAGCGGGTTCCTACGAGCAGTACTTC.

Notes on this clone: Other DNA variants within this sample encode the same CDR3. The rearrangement joins TRBV9 to TRBJ2-5; D possibly corresponds to TRBD2 (5 bases). This CDR3 is 13 amino acids long. V was pared by 4 bases and J by 2 bases, with 9 bases between. Germline V gene lookup returns CDR1 SGDLS and CDR2 YYNGEE. The CDR3 here is CASSPGIQETQYF. CDR3 in DNA: TGTGCCAGCAGCCCGGGGATTCAAGAGACCCAGTACTTC.

The chain uses TRBV18 and TRBJ1-6; the D gene is possibly TRBD1 (5 bases). Per germline, CDR1 KGHSH and CDR2 LQKENI. The V gene lost 8 bases and the J gene lost 7 bases, with 15 bases spanning the gap. The CDR3 spans 14 residues. The CDR3 reads CASARDRGNSPLHF. CDR3 coding DNA: TGTGCCAGCGCCCGGGACCGAGGGAATTCACCCCTCCACTTT.

The table lists this clone with a count of one. The chain links TRBV29-1 to TRBJ1-2, with unresolved D. In germline, CDR1 is SQVTM, CDR2 ANQGSEA. This CDR3 has 13 amino acids. The V end lost 6 bases, the J end lost 4 bases, and 15 bases lay between the germline ends. CDR3 protein: CSVNIDTPYGYTF. The CDR3 DNA reads as TGCAGCGTCAATATAGACACGCCCTATGGCTACACCTTC. Combining the CDR3 with reference TRBV29-1 and TRBJ1-2 gives the whole variable domain SAVISQKPSRDICQRGTSLTIQCQVDSQVTMMFWYRQQPGQSLTLIATANQGSEATYESGFVIDKFPISRPNLTFSTLTVSNMSPEDSSIYLCSVNIDTPYGYTFGSGTRLTVV.

To note about this clone: In the same sample, other DNA sequences code for this CDR3. The V gene is TRBV7-9, the J gene TRBJ1-4; TRBD1 aligns across 8 bases. V trimming: 5 bases; J trimming: 5 bases; junction bases outside the gene matches: 4. The CDR3 sequence is 14 residues long. Germline V CDR1 and CDR2: SEHNR, FQNEAQ (reference sequence). The CDR3: CASSPGQGNEKLFF. In DNA form, the CDR3 reads TGTGCCAGCAGCCCCGGACAGGGAAATGAAAAACTGTTTTTT. Filled out from reference TRBV7-9 and TRBJ1-4, the complete variable domain reads DTGVSQNPRHKITKRGQNVTFRCDPISEHNRLYWYRQTLGQGPEFLTYFQNEAQLEKSRLLSDRFSAERPKGSFSTLEIQRTEQGDSAMYLCASSPGQGNEKLFFGSGTQLSVL.

This chain joins TRBV19 and TRBJ1-6, with D perhaps matching TRBD1 (5 bases). V was clipped by 3 bases and J by 5 bases, with 14 bases between them. This CDR3 contains 16 residues. The V gene's germline CDR1 is LNHDA and CDR2 SQIVND (reference sequence). CDR3 amino acids: CASSISVRGNNSPLHF. CDR3 DNA: TGTGCCAGTAGTATCTCAGTGCGGGGGAATAATTCACCCCTCCACTTT.